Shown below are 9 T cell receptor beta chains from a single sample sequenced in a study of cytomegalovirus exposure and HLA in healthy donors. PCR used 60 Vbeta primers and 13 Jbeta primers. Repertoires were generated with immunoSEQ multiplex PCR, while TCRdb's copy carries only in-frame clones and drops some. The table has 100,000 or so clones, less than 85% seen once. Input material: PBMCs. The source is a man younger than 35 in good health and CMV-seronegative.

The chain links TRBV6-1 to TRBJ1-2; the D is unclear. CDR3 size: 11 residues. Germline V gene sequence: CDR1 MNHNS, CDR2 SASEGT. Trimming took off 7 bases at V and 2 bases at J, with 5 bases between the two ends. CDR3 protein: CASTFNYGYTF. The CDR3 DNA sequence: TGTGCCAGCACTTTCAACTATGGCTACACCTTC.

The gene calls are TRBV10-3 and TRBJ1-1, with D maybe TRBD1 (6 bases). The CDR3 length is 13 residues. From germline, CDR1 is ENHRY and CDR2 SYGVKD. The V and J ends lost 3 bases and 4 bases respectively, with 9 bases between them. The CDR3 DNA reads TGTGCCATCAGTGAAGGACAGACCACTGAAGCTTTCTTT. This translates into CAISEGQTTEAFF.

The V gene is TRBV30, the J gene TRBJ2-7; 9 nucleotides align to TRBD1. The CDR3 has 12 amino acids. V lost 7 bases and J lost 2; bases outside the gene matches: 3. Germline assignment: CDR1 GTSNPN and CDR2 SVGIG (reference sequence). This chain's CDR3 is CALTGGPYEQYF. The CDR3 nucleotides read TGTGCCTTAACAGGGGGCCCCTACGAGCAGTACTTC.

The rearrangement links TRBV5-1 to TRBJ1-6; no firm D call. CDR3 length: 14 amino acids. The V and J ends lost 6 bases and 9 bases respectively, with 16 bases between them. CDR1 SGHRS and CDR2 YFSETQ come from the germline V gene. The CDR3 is CASMKGEEGSPLHF. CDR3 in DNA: TGCGCCAGCATGAAGGGTGAGGAGGGTTCACCCCTCCACTTT.

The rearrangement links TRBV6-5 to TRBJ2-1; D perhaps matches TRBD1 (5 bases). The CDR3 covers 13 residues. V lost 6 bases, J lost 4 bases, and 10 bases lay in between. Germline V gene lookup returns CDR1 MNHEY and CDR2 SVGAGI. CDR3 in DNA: TGTGCCAGCAGCCATAAGGGGTACAATGAGCAGTTCTTC. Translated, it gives CASSHKGYNEQFF.

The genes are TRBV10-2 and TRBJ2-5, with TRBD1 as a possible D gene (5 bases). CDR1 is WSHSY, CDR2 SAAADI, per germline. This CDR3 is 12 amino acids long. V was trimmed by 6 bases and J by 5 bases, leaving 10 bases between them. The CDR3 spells CASSAGAETQYF. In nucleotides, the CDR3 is TGCGCCAGCAGCGCTGGGGCGGAGACCCAGTACTTC.

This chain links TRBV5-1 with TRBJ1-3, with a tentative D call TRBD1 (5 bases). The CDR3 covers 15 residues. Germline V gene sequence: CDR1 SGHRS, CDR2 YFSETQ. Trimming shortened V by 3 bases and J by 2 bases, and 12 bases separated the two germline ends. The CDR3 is CASSSSGVTGNTIYF. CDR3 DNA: TGCGCCAGCAGCTCCTCGGGGGTAACTGGAAACACCATATATTTT.

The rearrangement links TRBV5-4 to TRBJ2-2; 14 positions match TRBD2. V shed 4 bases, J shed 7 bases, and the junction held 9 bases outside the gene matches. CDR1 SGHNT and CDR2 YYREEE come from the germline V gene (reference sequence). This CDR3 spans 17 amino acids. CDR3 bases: TGTGCCAGCAGCCCAAAGGGACTAGCGGGAGCGGGCGGGGAGCTGTTTTTT. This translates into CASSPKGLAGAGGELFF.

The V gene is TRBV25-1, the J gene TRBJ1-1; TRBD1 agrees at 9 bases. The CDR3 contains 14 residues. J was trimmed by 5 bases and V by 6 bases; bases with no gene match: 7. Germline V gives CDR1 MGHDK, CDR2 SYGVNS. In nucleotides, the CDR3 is TGTGCCAGCAGCCGACAGGGGGTAGCGACTGAAGCTTTCTTT. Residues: CASSRQGVATEAFF. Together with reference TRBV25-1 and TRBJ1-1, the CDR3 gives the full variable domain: EADIYQTPRYLVIGTGKKITLECSQTMGHDKMYWYQQDPGMELHLIHYSYGVNSTEKGDLSSESTVSRIRTEHFPLTLESARPSHTSQYLCASSRQGVATEAFFGQGTRLTVV.